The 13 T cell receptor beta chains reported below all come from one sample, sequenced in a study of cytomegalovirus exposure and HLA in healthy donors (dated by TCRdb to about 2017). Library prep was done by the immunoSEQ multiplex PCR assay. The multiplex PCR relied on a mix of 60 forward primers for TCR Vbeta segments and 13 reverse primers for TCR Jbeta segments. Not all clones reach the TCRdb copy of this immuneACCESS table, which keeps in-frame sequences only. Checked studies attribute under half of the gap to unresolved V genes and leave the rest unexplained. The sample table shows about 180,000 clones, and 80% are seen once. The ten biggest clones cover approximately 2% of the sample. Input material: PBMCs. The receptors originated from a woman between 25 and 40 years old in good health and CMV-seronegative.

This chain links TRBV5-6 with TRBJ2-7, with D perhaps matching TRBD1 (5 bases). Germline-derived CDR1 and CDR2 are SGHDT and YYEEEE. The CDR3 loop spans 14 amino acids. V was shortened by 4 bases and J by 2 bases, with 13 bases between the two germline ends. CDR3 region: CASSRNSGTYEQYF. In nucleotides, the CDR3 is TGTGCCAGCAGCAGAAACTCAGGGACCTACGAGCAGTACTTC.

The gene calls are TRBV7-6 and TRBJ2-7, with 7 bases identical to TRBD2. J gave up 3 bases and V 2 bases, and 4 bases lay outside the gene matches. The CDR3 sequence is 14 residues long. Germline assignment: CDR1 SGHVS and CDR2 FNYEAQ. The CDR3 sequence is CASSLQAGDYEQYF. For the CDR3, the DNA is TGTGCCAGCAGCTTACAGGCGGGAGACTACGAGCAGTACTTC.

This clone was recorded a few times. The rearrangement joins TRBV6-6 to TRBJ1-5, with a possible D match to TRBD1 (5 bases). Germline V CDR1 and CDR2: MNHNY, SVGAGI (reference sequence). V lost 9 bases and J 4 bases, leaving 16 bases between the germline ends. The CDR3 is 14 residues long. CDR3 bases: TGTGCCAGTACAAGAGCCGGGGGAAATCAGCCCCAGCATTTT. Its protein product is CASTRAGGNQPQHF.

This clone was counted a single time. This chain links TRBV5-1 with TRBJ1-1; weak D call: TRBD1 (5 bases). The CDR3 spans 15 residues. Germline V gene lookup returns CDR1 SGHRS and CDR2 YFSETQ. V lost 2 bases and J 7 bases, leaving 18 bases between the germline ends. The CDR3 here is CASSFSGGGLNEAFF. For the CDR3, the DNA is TGCGCCAGCAGCTTTTCCGGCGGGGGGTTAAATGAAGCTTTCTTT.

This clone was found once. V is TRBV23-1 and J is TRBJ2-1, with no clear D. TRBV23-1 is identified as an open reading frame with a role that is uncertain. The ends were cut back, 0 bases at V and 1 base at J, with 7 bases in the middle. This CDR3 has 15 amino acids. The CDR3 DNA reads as TGCGCCAGCAGTCAATCTCTACAGTCCTACAATGAGCAGTTCTTC. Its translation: CASSQSLQSYNEQFF.

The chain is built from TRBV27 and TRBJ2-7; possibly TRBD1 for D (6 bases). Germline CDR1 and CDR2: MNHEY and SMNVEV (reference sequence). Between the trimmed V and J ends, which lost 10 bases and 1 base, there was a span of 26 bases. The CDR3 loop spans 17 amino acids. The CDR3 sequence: CATRKKTGTQSSYEQYF. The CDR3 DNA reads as TGTGCCACCAGAAAAAAAACCGGGACACAGTCATCCTACGAGCAGTACTTC.

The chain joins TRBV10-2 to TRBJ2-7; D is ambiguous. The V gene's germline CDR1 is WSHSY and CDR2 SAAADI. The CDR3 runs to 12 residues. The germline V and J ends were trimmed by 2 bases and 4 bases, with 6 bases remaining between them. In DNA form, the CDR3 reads TGCGCCAGCAGTGAGCTCCCTTACGAGCAGTACTTC. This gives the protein CASSELPYEQYF.

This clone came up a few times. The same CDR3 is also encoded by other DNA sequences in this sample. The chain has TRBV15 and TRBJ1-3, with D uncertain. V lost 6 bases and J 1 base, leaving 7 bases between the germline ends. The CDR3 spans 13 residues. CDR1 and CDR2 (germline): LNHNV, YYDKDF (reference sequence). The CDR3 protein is CATSRGSGNTIYF. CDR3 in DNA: TGTGCCACCAGTCGCGGTTCTGGAAACACCATATATTTT.

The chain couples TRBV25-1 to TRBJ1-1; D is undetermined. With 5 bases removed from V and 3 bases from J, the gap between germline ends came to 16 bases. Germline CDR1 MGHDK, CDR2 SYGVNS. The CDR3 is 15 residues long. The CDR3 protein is CASSTFGWKDTEAFF. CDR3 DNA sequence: TGTGCCAGCAGTACGTTCGGGTGGAAGGACACTGAAGCTTTCTTT.

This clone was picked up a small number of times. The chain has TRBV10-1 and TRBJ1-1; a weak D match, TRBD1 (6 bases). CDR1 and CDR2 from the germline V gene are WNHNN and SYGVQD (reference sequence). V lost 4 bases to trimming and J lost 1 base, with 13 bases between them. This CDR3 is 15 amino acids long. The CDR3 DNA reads TGCGCCAGCAGTGGAGTAGGGACATCGAACACTGAAGCTTTCTTT. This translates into CASSGVGTSNTEAFF.

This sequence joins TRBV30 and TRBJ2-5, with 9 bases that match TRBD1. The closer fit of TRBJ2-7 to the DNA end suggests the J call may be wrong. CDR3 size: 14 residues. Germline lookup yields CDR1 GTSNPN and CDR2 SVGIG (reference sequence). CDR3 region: CAWSRTGVMNEQYF. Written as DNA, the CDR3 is TGTGCCTGGAGCCGGACAGGGGTGATGAACGAGCAGTACTTC.

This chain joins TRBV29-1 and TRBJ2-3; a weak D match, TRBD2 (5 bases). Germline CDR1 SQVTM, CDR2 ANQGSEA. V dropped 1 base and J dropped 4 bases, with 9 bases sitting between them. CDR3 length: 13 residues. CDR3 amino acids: CSVEAAGPDTQYF. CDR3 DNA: TGCAGCGTTGAAGCGGCGGGTCCAGATACGCAGTATTTT.

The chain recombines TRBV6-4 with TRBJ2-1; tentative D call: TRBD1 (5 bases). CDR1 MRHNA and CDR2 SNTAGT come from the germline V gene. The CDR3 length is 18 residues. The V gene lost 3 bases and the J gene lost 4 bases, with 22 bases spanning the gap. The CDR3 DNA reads TGTGCCAGCAGTGATGGCCTCTCGTCAGGGCGTTTTTACAATGAGCAGTTCTTC. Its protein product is CASSDGLSSGRFYNEQFF.